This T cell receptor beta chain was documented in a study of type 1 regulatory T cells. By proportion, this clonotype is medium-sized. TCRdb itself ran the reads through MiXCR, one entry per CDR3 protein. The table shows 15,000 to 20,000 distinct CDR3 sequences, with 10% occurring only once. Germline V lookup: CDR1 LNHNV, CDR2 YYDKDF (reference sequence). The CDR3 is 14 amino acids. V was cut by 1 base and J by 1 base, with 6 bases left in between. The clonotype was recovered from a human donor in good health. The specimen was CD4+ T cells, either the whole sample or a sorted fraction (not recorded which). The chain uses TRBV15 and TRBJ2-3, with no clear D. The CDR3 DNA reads TGTGCCACCAGCAGAGCTTGGGGCACAGATACGCAGTATTTT. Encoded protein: CATSRAWGTDTQYF. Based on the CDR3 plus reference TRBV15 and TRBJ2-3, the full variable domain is DAMVIQNPRYQVTQFGKPVTLSCSQTLNHNVMYWYQQKSSQAPKLLFHYYDKDFNNEADTPDNFQSRRPNTSFCFLDIRSPGLGDTAMYLCATSRAWGTDTQYFGPGTRLTVL.